Presented here are 29 T cell receptor beta chains from one specimen sequenced in a study of T cell responses to AZD1222 COVID-19 vaccine listed by TCRdb under 2021. Explained via the paper, the time point label denotes: baseline before first vaccination. Receptor amplification or capture employed the immunoSEQ multiplex PCR assay. TCRdb took this table from immuneACCESS and kept in-frame rearrangements with V and J called. Such tables lack part of the clones; where checked against another copy, unresolved V genes explain under half of the gap, and the rest is unexplained. This sample comprises roughly 90,000 clones, approximately 83% of them detected only once. The biggest ten clones account for 6.3% of the sample. Sequenced here: peripheral blood, sampled on day 0 of AZD1222 vaccination. The receptors were gathered from an adult in good health.

In DNA, the CDR3 is TGCAGCGGTTTGGGGGATGGCTACACCTTC. Translating it yields CSGLGDGYTF. V gene TRBV29-1 combines with J gene TRBJ1-2, with D perhaps matching TRBD1 (5 bases). Germline CDR1 is SQVTM and CDR2 is ANQGSEA. CDR3 size: 10 residues. V was pared by 7 bases and J by 6 bases, with 9 bases between.

The chain joins TRBV10-1 to TRBJ2-2, with D possibly TRBD1 on 6 matching bases. The CDR3 loop spans 13 amino acids. Germline CDR1 is WNHNN and CDR2 is SYGVQD (reference sequence). Trimming cost V 6 bases and J 4 bases, with 9 bases left between them. In DNA, the CDR3 is TGCGCCAGCAGCGCAGGGGTCACCGGGGAGCTGTTTTTT. This gives the protein CASSAGVTGELFF.

The chain has TRBV4-1 and TRBJ2-7; D perhaps matches TRBD1 (5 bases). The CDR3 totals 14 residues. Germline-derived CDR1 and CDR2 are MGHRA and YSYEKL. The V and J ends lost 7 bases and 3 bases respectively, with 16 bases between them. The CDR3, as DNA: TGCGCCAGCACCCACCGGGCAGGGAACTACGAGCAGTACTTC. Encoded protein: CASTHRAGNYEQYF.

DNA of the CDR3: TGCAGTGGTTTGATTCTTACCGAGCAGTACTTC. Translation: CSGLILTEQYF. The V and J genes are TRBV20-1 and TRBJ2-7; D unresolved. V lost 7 bases, J lost 6 bases, and 13 bases lay in between. The germline V gene encodes CDR1 DFQATT and CDR2 SNEGSKA (reference sequence). The CDR3 length is 11 residues.

CDR3 bases: TGTGCCAGCAGTTTTGGGGGCAACACTGAAGCTTTCTTT. The encoded protein is CASSFGGNTEAFF. The chain joins TRBV6-2 or TRBV6-3 to TRBJ1-1; tentatively, D is TRBD1 (6 bases). The V gene lost 4 bases and the J gene lost 2 bases, with 8 bases spanning the gap. Germline V gene data show CDR1 as MNHEY and CDR2 as SVGEGT. There are 13 residues in the CDR3.

The chain joins TRBV7-2 to TRBJ2-3; 7 positions match TRBD2. The CDR3 extends over 14 amino acids. Germline trimming cut 2 bases from V and 8 bases from J; bases unmatched to any gene: 7. Germline assignment: CDR1 SGHTA and CDR2 FQGNSA. The DNA for the CDR3 is TGTGCCAGCAGCTTACGGGCGGGAGAAGTTACGCAGTATTTT. Translation gives CASSLRAGEVTQYF.

This chain links TRBV9 with TRBJ2-3; weak D call: TRBD2 (7 bases). The germline V gene has CDR1 SGDLS and CDR2 YYNGEE. This CDR3 region has 16 residues. V lost 0 bases and J lost 3, with 14 bases in between. CDR3 sequence (DNA): TGTGCCAGCAGCGTAGGAGGGGGGACTACAACAGATACGCAGTATTTT. Protein sequence: CASSVGGGTTTDTQYF.

V is TRBV6-2 or TRBV6-3 and J is TRBJ2-7, with D unclear. Germline loops: CDR1 MNHEY, CDR2 SVGEGT. V was trimmed by 4 bases and J by 5 bases, leaving 21 bases between them. The CDR3 totals 16 residues. The CDR3 loop reads CASSFSPRTTHDEQYF. CDR3 DNA sequence: TGTGCCAGCAGTTTTAGTCCTAGAACCACCCATGACGAGCAGTACTTC.

Only one count was recorded for this clone. The rearrangement links TRBV5-4 to TRBJ2-1; D may match TRBD1 or TRBD2 (6 bases each). Trimming took off 0 bases at V and 0 bases at J, with 10 bases between the two ends. The length of the CDR3 is 16 residues. The germline CDR1 and CDR2 sequences are SGHNT and YYREEE (reference sequence). The CDR3 spells CASSLGGASSYNEQFF. CDR3 DNA: TGTGCCAGCAGCTTGGGGGGGGCAAGCTCCTACAATGAGCAGTTCTTC.

This rearrangement joins TRBV28 to TRBJ2-7; D is possibly TRBD1 or TRBD2 (5 bases each). The CDR3 is 15 residues long. CDR1 is MDHEN and CDR2 is SYDVKM in the germline V gene. The V end lost 3 bases, the J end lost 1 base, and 13 bases lay between the germline ends. DNA of the CDR3: TGTGCCAGCAGTTTTACAGGACTGGGATCCTACGAGCAGTACTTC. Amino acids: CASSFTGLGSYEQYF.

This rearrangement joins TRBV4-2 to TRBJ1-4, with 8 bases that match TRBD1. The length of the CDR3 is 16 residues. Per the germline V gene, CDR1 is LGHNA and CDR2 is YNFKEQ. V trimming: 6 bases; J trimming: 2 bases; junction bases outside the gene matches: 8. The CDR3 DNA reads as TGTGCCAGCAGATACCAGACAGGGGCTACTAATGAAAAACTGTTTTTT. Residues: CASRYQTGATNEKLFF.

The chain uses TRBV27 and TRBJ1-1; D is perhaps TRBD1 (6 bases). Per germline, CDR1 MNHEY and CDR2 SMNVEV (reference sequence). This CDR3 region has 15 residues. Here the CDR3 reads CASSKQGSMNTEAFF. The CDR3 DNA reads as TGTGCTAGCTCCAAACAGGGTAGTATGAACACTGAAGCTTTCTTT.

This clone appeared a few times. This sequence joins TRBV7-3 and TRBJ1-1; the match to TRBD1 covers 9 bases. V lost 3 bases to trimming and J lost 5 bases; unmatched junction nucleotides: 1. Per germline, CDR1 SGHTA and CDR2 FQGTGA. This CDR3 contains 13 residues. The DNA of the CDR3 is TGTGCCAGCAGCTTGGACAGGGGTACTGAAGCTTTCTTT. Translated: CASSLDRGTEAFF.

The V call is TRBV7-2, the J call TRBJ2-5; D possibly corresponds to TRBD1 (5 bases). Trimming shortened V by 5 bases and J by 4 bases, and 26 bases separated the two germline ends. Germline V gene lookup returns CDR1 SGHTA and CDR2 FQGNSA. The CDR3 runs 18 residues. The CDR3 region is CASSPQGLRLKGVETQYF. The DNA for the CDR3 is TGTGCCAGCAGCCCGCAGGGTTTGCGTCTTAAGGGCGTAGAGACCCAGTACTTC.

The V gene is TRBV19, the J gene TRBJ1-4, with TRBD1 matching 7 bases. CDR1 is LNHDA, CDR2 SQIVND, per germline (reference sequence). J gave up 7 bases and V 5 bases, and 7 bases lay outside the gene matches. The CDR3 sequence is 14 residues long. In nucleotides, the CDR3 is TGTGCCAGTAGTGATACAGGGGTGGGTGAAAAACTGTTTTTT. It codes for CASSDTGVGEKLFF.

The V call is TRBV2, the J call TRBJ2-1; no firm D call. The CDR3 is 12 amino acids. V was clipped by 5 bases and J by 6 bases, with 8 bases between them. Germline V gene lookup returns CDR1 SNHLY and CDR2 FYNNEI. The CDR3 here is CASSRLGNEQFF. CDR3 coding DNA: TGTGCCAGCAGTAGACTTGGCAATGAGCAGTTCTTC.

V is TRBV5-4 and J is TRBJ1-1, with D uncertain. With 3 bases removed from V and 1 base from J, the gap between germline ends came to 7 bases. Germline V gene data show CDR1 as SGHNT and CDR2 as YYREEE (reference sequence). The CDR3 consists of 13 residues. This chain's CDR3 is CASSYQTNTEAFF. The DNA for the CDR3 is TGTGCCAGCAGCTATCAGACGAACACTGAAGCTTTCTTT.

The chain joins TRBV5-1 to TRBJ2-3; D is unresolved. Trimming took 1 base from V and 2 from J, leaving 8 bases between them. The CDR3 has 14 amino acids. The V gene's germline CDR1 is SGHRS and CDR2 YFSETQ. DNA of the CDR3: TGCGCCAGCAGCTTGTCGCAGCCCACAGATACGCAGTATTTT. Encoded protein: CASSLSQPTDTQYF.

V and J are TRBV19 and TRBJ1-5; possible D gene TRBD1, 5 bases. CDR1 and CDR2 from the germline V gene are LNHDA and SQIVND (reference sequence). This CDR3 comprises 13 residues. With 7 bases removed from V and 4 bases from J, the gap between germline ends came to 11 bases. The CDR3 here is CASTLGENQPQHF. Here the CDR3 DNA reads TGTGCCAGTACGTTGGGGGAGAATCAGCCCCAGCATTTT. Based on the CDR3 plus reference TRBV19 and TRBJ1-5, the full variable domain is DGGITQSPKYLFRKEGQNVTLSCEQNLNHDAMYWYRQDPGQGLRLIYYSQIVNDFQKGDIAEGYSVSREKKESFPLTVTSAQKNPTAFYLCASTLGENQPQHFGDGTRLSIL.

This chain joins TRBV11-3 and TRBJ2-3, with D maybe TRBD2 (5 bases). The germline V and J ends were trimmed by 2 bases and 12 bases, with 15 bases remaining between them. The CDR3 spans 13 residues. Germline V gene sequence: CDR1 SGHNT, CDR2 YENEEA. The CDR3 coding sequence is TGTGCCAGCAGCTTAACGGGAACACTCCGACAGTATTTT. Residues: CASSLTGTLRQYF.

The gene calls are TRBV7-6 and TRBJ2-5; TRBD2 matches 10 bases. The CDR3 is 15 residues long. J was trimmed by 5 bases and V by 1 base; bases with no gene match: 4. The germline CDR1 and CDR2 sequences are SGHVS and FNYEAQ. The CDR3 reads CASSLVAGGFETQYF. In nucleotides, the CDR3 is TGTGCCAGCAGCTTAGTAGCGGGGGGATTCGAGACCCAGTACTTC.

This chain joins TRBV7-9 and TRBJ2-7; D is perhaps TRBD1 or TRBD2 (5 bases each). The germline CDR1 and CDR2 sequences are SEHNR and FQNEAQ (reference sequence). Between the trimmed V and J ends, which lost 5 bases and 0 bases, there was a span of 11 bases. This CDR3 is 14 amino acids long. DNA for the CDR3: TGTGCCAGCAGCCCCGGGACGGGCTCCTACGAGCAGTACTTC. Its protein product is CASSPGTGSYEQYF.

Comments on this clone: Sequence at one end of the junction differs from germline and may be a read error. The chain has TRBV4-1 and TRBJ2-7; 7 positions match TRBD1. The CDR3 spans 16 residues. The germline gives CDR1 MGHRA, CDR2 YSYEKL. The CDR3 loop is CASSQESTWDRGSRHF. CDR3 DNA: TGCGCCAGCAGCCAAGAGTCCACGTGGGACAGAGGATCTCGGCACTTC.

The rearrangement uses TRBV13 and TRBJ1-6; 10 nucleotides align to TRBD1. Trimming removed 5 bases from V and 7 bases from J; junction bases left unmatched: 2. CDR3 size: 14 residues. Germline V gene sequence: CDR1 PRHDT, CDR2 FYEKMQ (reference sequence). The CDR3 DNA follows: TGTGCCAGCAGCCGGACAGGGGGAAATTCACCCCTCCACTTT. Translated: CASSRTGGNSPLHF.

This chain links TRBV7-2 with TRBJ1-5; 7 nucleotides line up with TRBD1. Looked up from germline, CDR1 is SGHTA and CDR2 is FQGNSA. V dropped 5 bases and J dropped 1; count of bases not matched to a gene: 5. The CDR3 length is 15 residues. For the CDR3, the DNA is TGTGCCAGCAGCCCCAGGGGGGGAAGCAATCAGCCCCAGCATTTT. This gives the protein CASSPRGGSNQPQHF.

Concerning this clone itself: Sequence at one end of the junction differs from germline and may be a read error. The chain employs TRBV6-1 and TRBJ2-7; D gene ambiguous. Germline V gene data show CDR1 as MNHNS and CDR2 as SASEGT. CDR3 size: 13 residues. The CDR3 DNA is TGTGCCAGCACTGAACCAAGTAGCTACGAGCAGTACTTC. It codes for CASTEPSSYEQYF.

This chain connects TRBV9 to TRBJ2-3; 14 bases fit TRBD2. The CDR3 is 15 amino acids. Germline CDR1 and CDR2: SGDLS and YYNGEE. The ends lost 4 bases at V and 6 bases at J; junction bases unmatched: 4. The CDR3 DNA sequence: TGTGCCAGCAGCCGGGGACTAGCGGGAGCCGATACGCAGTATTTT. It yields the protein CASSRGLAGADTQYF.

This clone occurred once. V is TRBV25-1 and J is TRBJ2-5; D remains ambiguous. Germline loops: CDR1 MGHDK, CDR2 SYGVNS. V was pared by 1 base and J by 7 bases, with 10 bases between. The CDR3 loop spans 13 amino acids. DNA for the CDR3: TGTGCCAGCAGTGAATCTGGGCCCTTGACCCAGTACTTC. Amino acids: CASSESGPLTQYF.

The chain recombines TRBV6-5 with TRBJ1-2, with 9 bases lining up with TRBD1. The CDR3 is 15 residues long. Germline trimming cut 0 bases from V and 4 bases from J; bases unmatched to any gene: 3. Germline V lookup: CDR1 MNHEY, CDR2 SVGAGI. The CDR3 sequence: CASSYSTTGGYGYTF. The CDR3 nucleotides read TGTGCCAGCAGTTACTCGACGACAGGGGGCTATGGCTACACCTTC.